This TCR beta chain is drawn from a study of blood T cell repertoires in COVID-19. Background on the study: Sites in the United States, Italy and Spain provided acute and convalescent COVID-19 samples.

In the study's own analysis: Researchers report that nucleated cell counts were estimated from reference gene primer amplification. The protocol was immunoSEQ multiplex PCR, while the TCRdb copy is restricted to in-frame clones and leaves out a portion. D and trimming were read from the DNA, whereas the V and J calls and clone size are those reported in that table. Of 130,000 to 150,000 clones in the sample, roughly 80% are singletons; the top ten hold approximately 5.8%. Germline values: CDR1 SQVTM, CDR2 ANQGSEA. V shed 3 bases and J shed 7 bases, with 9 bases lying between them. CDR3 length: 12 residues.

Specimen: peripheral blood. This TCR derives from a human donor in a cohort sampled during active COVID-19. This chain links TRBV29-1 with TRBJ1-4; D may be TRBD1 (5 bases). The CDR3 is CSVDGGGEKLFF. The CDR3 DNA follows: TGCAGCGTTGACGGGGGGGGTGAAAAACTGTTTTTT.